In its sample, the clone carrying this T cell receptor (beta chain) was seen many times. Its specificity is not known. The sample comes from a study of T-cell reconstitution after alpha-beta-depleted transplantation in children. Broader study findings: A year had passed since transplant, and T-cell counts and diversity by then came mostly from newly produced T cells. By about two months after transplant, alpha-beta T cells reportedly arose from several hundred graft clones that had expanded.

The CDR3 consists of 13 residues. CDR1 and CDR2 from the germline V gene are SGHRS and YFSETQ. V was cut by 0 bases and J by 2 bases, with 2 bases left in between. Preparation of the TCRbeta library was carried out with unique molecular identifiers. TCRdb fed the PCR reads into MiXCR, producing one record per CDR3 protein. The sample includes some 440,000 distinct CDR3 sequences, roughly 16% of them seen just once. The sample here was PBMCs, mostly from graft donor cells, taken 360 days after TCRalphabeta/CD19-depleted stem cell transplant. This receptor was obtained from a boy younger than two who had a stem cell transplant for Wiskott-Aldrich syndrome, so the T cells may come from the graft donor. The V and J genes are TRBV5-1 and TRBJ2-2, with D unclear. CDR3 sequence (DNA): TGCGCCAGCAGCTTGGCCAACACCGGGGAGCTGTTTTTT. Protein product: CASSLANTGELFF.